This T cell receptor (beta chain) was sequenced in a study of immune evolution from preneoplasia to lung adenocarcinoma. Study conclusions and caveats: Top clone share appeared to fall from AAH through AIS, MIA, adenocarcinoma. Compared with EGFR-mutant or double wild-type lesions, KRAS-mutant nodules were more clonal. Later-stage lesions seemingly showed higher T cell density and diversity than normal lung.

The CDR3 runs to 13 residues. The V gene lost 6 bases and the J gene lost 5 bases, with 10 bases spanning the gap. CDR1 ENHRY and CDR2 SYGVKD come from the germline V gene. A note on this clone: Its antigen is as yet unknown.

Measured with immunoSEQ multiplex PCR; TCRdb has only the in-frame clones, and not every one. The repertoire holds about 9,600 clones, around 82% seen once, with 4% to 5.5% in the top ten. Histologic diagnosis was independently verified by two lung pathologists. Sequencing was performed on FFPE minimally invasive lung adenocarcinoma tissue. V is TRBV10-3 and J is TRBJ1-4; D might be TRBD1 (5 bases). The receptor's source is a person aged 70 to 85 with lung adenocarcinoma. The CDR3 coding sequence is TGTGCCATCAGGCAGGGATGGAATGAAAAACTGTTTTTT. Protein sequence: CAIRQGWNEKLFF.